The next 16 T cell receptor beta chains were all read from a single sample in a study of T cell responses to AZD1222 COVID-19 vaccine (dated by TCRdb to the early 2020s). Receptors were amplified or captured by the immunoSEQ multiplex PCR assay. The table was pulled from immuneACCESS by TCRdb, which kept in-frame rearrangements only. Such tables lose some clones; where checked, under half of the loss comes from unresolved V genes, and the rest has no known cause. Within this sample are roughly 120,000 clones, with more than 85% of them counted one time only. The ten largest clones take up less than 8.5% of the sample. The time point label corresponds to: about 28 days (+/-7) after the second vaccine dose. The sample consisted of peripheral blood, taken 28 days after the second AZD1222 dose. These TCRs come from an adult who received the AZD1222 COVID-19 vaccine.

CDR3 in amino acids: CASSPYSTPSGNTIYF. The CDR3 nucleotides read TGCGCCAGCAGCCCTTATTCGACTCCCTCTGGAAACACCATATATTTT. This chain joins TRBV4-3 and TRBJ1-3; D uncertain. Trimming took 4 bases from V and 0 from J, leaving 13 bases between them. CDR3 length: 16 residues. Germline V CDR1 and CDR2: LGHNA, YSLEER.

About this clone: Different DNA sequences within this sample yield the same CDR3. This chain uses TRBV28 with TRBJ2-3; 8 bases are a match to TRBD2. The germline V gene encodes CDR1 MDHEN and CDR2 SYDVKM. Trimming at V came to 3 bases and at J to 3 bases, leaving 2 bases not matched to a gene. The CDR3 consists of 14 residues. CDR3 in DNA: TGTGCCAGCAGTTTTGTAGCGGGAACAGATACGCAGTATTTT. The encoded protein is CASSFVAGTDTQYF.

J is TRBJ1-1 and V is TRBV6-5; D is uncertain. V was cut by 0 bases and J by 3 bases, with 8 bases left in between. This CDR3 is built from 14 residues. Germline CDR1 reads MNHEY; CDR2 reads SVGAGI. CDR3 in amino acids: CASSYSDAYTEAFF. The CDR3 coding sequence is TGTGCCAGCAGTTACTCGGATGCCTACACTGAAGCTTTCTTT.

V and J are TRBV5-6 and TRBJ2-2, with D uncertain. The CDR3 consists of 16 residues. V lost 4 bases to trimming and J lost 1 base, with 14 bases between them. Germline CDR1 and CDR2: SGHDT and YYEEEE. The CDR3 region is CASSPQFRQNTGELFF. CDR3 nucleotide sequence: TGTGCCAGCAGCCCCCAATTCCGACAGAACACCGGGGAGCTGTTTTTT. Drawing the rest from reference TRBV5-6 and TRBJ2-2, the complete variable domain is DAGVTQSPTHLIKTRGQQVTLRCSPKSGHDTVSWYQQALGQGPQFIFQYYEEEERQRGNFPDRFSGHQFPNYSSELNVNALLLGDSALYLCASSPQFRQNTGELFFGEGSRLTVL.

The chain employs TRBV11-3 and TRBJ2-2, with 9 bases matching TRBD2. V dropped 4 bases and J dropped 8; count of bases not matched to a gene: 20. Germline CDR1 reads SGHNT; CDR2 reads YENEEA. The CDR3 spans 19 residues. The CDR3 DNA reads as TGTGCCAGCAGCTCCTGGACTAGCGAGGGCCTAAGGGAAGGAGGGGAGCTGTTTTTT. Its protein product is CASSSWTSEGLREGGELFF.

The CDR3 nucleotides read TGTGCCAGCAGCCTACTGGGGTCAGAGGCCAAAAACATTCAGTACTTC. Amino acids: CASSLLGSEAKNIQYF. The gene calls are TRBV13 and TRBJ2-4; D is uncertain. Germline V gene sequence: CDR1 PRHDT, CDR2 FYEKMQ (reference sequence). V lost 5 bases, J lost 1 base, and 15 bases lay in between. The CDR3 has 16 residues.

The V gene is TRBV27, the J gene TRBJ2-5; D remains unclear. V was cut by 6 bases and J by 1 base, with 9 bases left in between. Germline V lookup: CDR1 MNHEY, CDR2 SMNVEV (reference sequence). This CDR3 contains 13 residues. The CDR3 DNA sequence: TGTGCCAGCAGGGAGATTACCCAAGAGACCCAGTACTTC. It codes for CASREITQETQYF.

The V gene is TRBV7-9, the J gene TRBJ2-2; 7 nucleotides align to TRBD1. CDR1 is SEHNR and CDR2 is FQNEAQ in the germline V gene (reference sequence). J lost 6 bases, V lost 4 bases, and 8 bases had no gene match. The CDR3 is 15 residues long. The CDR3 nucleotides read TGTGCCAGCAGCTCACAGGGGATGAGGGCCGGGGAGCTGTTTTTT. Amino acid sequence: CASSSQGMRAGELFF.

J is TRBJ1-4 and V is TRBV28; no clear D. CDR1 MDHEN and CDR2 SYDVKM come from the germline V gene. Trimming cost V 1 base and J 5 bases, with 14 bases left between them. The CDR3 extends over 16 amino acids. The CDR3: CASSLYPNTMNEKLFF. DNA of the CDR3: TGTGCCAGCAGTTTATATCCCAATACGATGAATGAAAAACTGTTTTTT.

CDR3 nucleotide sequence: TGTGCCAGCAGCTTAGTCCCTTTGGGTGAGCAGTACTTC. Translated: CASSLVPLGEQYF. The chain combines TRBV11-3 with TRBJ2-7; unclear D gene. Germline V CDR1 and CDR2: SGHNT, YENEEA. Trimming took off 1 base at V and 7 bases at J, with 11 bases between the two ends. The CDR3 length is 13 residues.

The chain couples TRBV27 to TRBJ2-5; D is possibly TRBD1 (6 bases). Germline V lookup: CDR1 MNHEY, CDR2 SMNVEV (reference sequence). Trimming took off 3 bases at V and 5 bases at J, with 19 bases between the two ends. CDR3 length: 16 amino acids. The DNA of the CDR3 is TGTGCCAGCAGTTTTTCCGGGACACCCATTCGGGAGACCCAGTACTTC. Protein: CASSFSGTPIRETQYF.

The J gene is TRBJ1-2, the V gene TRBV6-5; D might be TRBD1 (5 bases). The CDR3 length is 13 residues. Trimming left V 6 bases short and J 0 bases short, with 8 bases between. Germline V gene data show CDR1 as MNHEY and CDR2 as SVGAGI. CDR3 protein: CASSWGSNYGYTF. CDR3 nucleotides: TGTGCCAGCAGCTGGGGGTCTAACTATGGCTACACCTTC.

CDR3 in amino acids: CASSLASRRAEAFF. The DNA for the CDR3 is TGTGCCAGCAGCTTAGCCTCCCGGCGCGCTGAAGCTTTCTTT. The chain couples TRBV13 to TRBJ1-1; D not resolved. CDR1 PRHDT and CDR2 FYEKMQ come from the germline V gene (reference sequence). Deletions cut 1 base from V and 6 bases from J, with 12 bases between. The CDR3 is made up of 14 amino acids.

J is TRBJ2-7 and V is TRBV11-2; 11 nucleotides align to TRBD1. This CDR3 spans 17 amino acids. Germline-derived CDR1 and CDR2 are SGHAT and FQNNGV. V shed 5 bases and J 3 bases; nucleotides not matched to a gene: 12. For the CDR3, the DNA is TGTGCCAGCAGCCTCGGGACAGGGGGTCGCTCGAGCTACGAGCAGTACTTC. Translated, it gives CASSLGTGGRSSYEQYF.

The chain joins TRBV2 to TRBJ1-3, with D maybe TRBD1 (5 bases). Germline V gene lookup returns CDR1 SNHLY and CDR2 FYNNEI. Trimming took 2 bases from V and 3 from J, leaving 11 bases between them. The CDR3 extends over 15 amino acids. CDR3 nucleotides: TGTGCCAGCAGTGAAAAGGGGAGGGGTGGAAACACCATATATTTT. It codes for CASSEKGRGGNTIYF.

This rearrangement joins TRBV4-1 to TRBJ1-4; weak D call: TRBD1 (6 bases). Germline CDR1 reads MGHRA; CDR2 reads YSYEKL. This CDR3 region has 16 residues. V lost 1 base to trimming and J lost 13 bases, with 22 bases between them. The DNA of the CDR3 is TGCGCCAGCAGCCAAGTGGGGGGGCTATCCAACCGAGGACTGTTTTTT. Translated: CASSQVGGLSNRGLFF.